This entry describes one T cell receptor beta chain. The record originates from a study of blood T cell repertoires in COVID-19. Study information: Specimens from acute and convalescent COVID-19 originated in the United States, Italy and Spain. PBMCs, B-cell-depleted T cells, or T cells were the source of the cDNA or gDNA that made up the material.

Here immunoSEQ multiplex PCR was the method, and the copy in TCRdb shows in-frame clones only, minus some. The table has a few hundred thousand clones, over 80% seen once. The trim removed 3 bases at V and 4 bases at J, leaving 3 bases unmatched. There are 13 residues in the CDR3. The V gene's germline CDR1 is DFQATT and CDR2 SNEGSKA (reference sequence). This chain uses TRBV20-1 with TRBJ2-5, with 9 bases matching TRBD2. The source material was peripheral blood. This receptor was identified in a woman in her twenties or thirties with COVID-19, enrolled during active disease. The CDR3 loop is CSASVLAGETQYF. In nucleotides, the CDR3 is TGCAGTGCTAGTGTACTAGCGGGAGAGACCCAGTACTTC.